This TCR beta chain was identified in a study of cytomegalovirus exposure and HLA in healthy donors. Regarding the study as a whole: Data from an earlier analysis indicated that most TCR beta V segments were productive either about 90% or about 30% of the time. Most TCR sequences showed up rarely, but some public TCRs showed up in many donors. HLA restriction was apparent for most CMV-associated TCR beta chains in a later analysis.

Comment on this clone: Its specificity is not known.

With 60 Vbeta and 13 Jbeta primers, the PCR was carried out. Sequencing used immunoSEQ multiplex PCR; TCRdb keeps in-frame clones, though not all of them. This table holds about 110,000 clones, around three quarters found once. Trimming took off 5 bases at V and 8 bases at J, with 10 bases between the two ends. This CDR3 is 11 amino acids long. The germline gives CDR1 DFQATT, CDR2 SNEGSKA (reference sequence). The genes are TRBV20-1 and TRBJ2-1; D may be TRBD1 (5 bases). This clonotype was sampled from a woman aged 25-40 years in good health and CMV-seronegative. Specimen: PBMCs. The CDR3 coding sequence is TGCAGTGCTGGTAGGGGCGATGAGCAGTTCTTC. Protein sequence: CSAGRGDEQFF.